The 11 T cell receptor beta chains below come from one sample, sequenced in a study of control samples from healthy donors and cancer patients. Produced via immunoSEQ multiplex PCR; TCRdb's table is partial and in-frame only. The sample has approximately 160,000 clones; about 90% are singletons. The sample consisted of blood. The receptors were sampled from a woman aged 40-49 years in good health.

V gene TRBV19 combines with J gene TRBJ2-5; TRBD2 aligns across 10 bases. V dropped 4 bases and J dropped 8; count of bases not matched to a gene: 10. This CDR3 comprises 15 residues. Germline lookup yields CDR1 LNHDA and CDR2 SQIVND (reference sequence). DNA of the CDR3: TGTGCCAGTAGTACTTATAGCGGGGGGCCCCCCACCCAGTACTTC. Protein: CASSTYSGGPPTQYF.

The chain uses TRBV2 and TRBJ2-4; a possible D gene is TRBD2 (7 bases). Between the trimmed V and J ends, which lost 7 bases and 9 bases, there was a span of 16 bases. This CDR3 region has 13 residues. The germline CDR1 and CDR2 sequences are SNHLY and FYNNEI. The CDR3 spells CASTAGAPSIQYF. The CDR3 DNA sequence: TGTGCCAGCACGGCGGGGGCCCCGAGCATTCAGTACTTC.

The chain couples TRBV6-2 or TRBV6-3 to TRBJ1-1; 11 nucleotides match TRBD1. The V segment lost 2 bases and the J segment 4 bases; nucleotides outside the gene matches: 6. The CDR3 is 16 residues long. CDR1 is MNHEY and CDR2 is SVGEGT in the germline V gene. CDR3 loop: CASSYHRDRGITEAFF. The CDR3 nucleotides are TGTGCCAGCAGTTACCACCGGGACAGGGGGATCACTGAAGCTTTCTTT.

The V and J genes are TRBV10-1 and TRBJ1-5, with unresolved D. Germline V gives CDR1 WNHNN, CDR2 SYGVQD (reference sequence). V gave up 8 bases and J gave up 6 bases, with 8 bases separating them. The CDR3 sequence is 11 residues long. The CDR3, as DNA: TGCGCCAGCTATTCGGGTCAGCCCCAGCATTTT. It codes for CASYSGQPQHF.

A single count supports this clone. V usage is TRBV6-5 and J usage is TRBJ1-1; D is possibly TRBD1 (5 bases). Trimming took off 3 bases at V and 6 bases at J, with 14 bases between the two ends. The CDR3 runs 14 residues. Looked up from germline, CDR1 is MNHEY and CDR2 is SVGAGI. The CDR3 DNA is TGTGCCAGCAGTTATCACCCAGGGATGGCTGAAGCTTTCTTT. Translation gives CASSYHPGMAEAFF.

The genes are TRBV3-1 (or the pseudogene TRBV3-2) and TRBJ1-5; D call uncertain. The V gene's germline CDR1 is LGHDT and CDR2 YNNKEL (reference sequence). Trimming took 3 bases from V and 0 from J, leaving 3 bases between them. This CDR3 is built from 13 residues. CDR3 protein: CASSQDSNQPQHF. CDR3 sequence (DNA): TGTGCCAGCAGCCAGGATAGCAATCAGCCCCAGCATTTT.

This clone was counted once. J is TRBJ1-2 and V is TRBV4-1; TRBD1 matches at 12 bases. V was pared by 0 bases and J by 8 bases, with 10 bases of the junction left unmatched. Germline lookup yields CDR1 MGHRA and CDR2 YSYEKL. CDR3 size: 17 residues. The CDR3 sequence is CASSQETMGQGARGYTF. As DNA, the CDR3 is TGCGCCAGCAGCCAAGAAACTATGGGACAGGGGGCGCGCGGCTACACCTTC.

The CDR3 spells CASSEAIQGDIQYF. The CDR3 DNA reads as TGTGCCAGCAGTGAAGCGATCCAGGGAGACATTCAGTACTTC. This chain links TRBV6-1 with TRBJ2-4, with D possibly called TRBD1 or TRBD2 (5 bases each). Trimming stripped 0 bases from V and 8 bases from J, with 11 bases between. The CDR3 covers 14 residues. From germline, CDR1 is MNHNS and CDR2 SASEGT.

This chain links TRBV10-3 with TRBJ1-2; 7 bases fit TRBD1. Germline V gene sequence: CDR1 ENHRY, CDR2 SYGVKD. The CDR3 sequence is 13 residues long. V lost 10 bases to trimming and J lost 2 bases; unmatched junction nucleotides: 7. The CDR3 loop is CATPGQQNYGYTF. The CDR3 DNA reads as TGTGCCACGCCGGGACAGCAGAACTATGGCTACACCTTC.

The CDR3 sequence: CASSSKAGEKLFF. Written as DNA, the CDR3 is TGTGCCAGCAGCTCGAAGGCAGGGGAAAAACTGTTTTTT. The chain joins TRBV7-9 to TRBJ1-4; D possibly corresponds to TRBD1 (5 bases). V lost 4 bases to trimming and J lost 8 bases, with 11 bases between them. Germline V gives CDR1 SEHNR, CDR2 FQNEAQ (reference sequence). This CDR3 has 13 residues.

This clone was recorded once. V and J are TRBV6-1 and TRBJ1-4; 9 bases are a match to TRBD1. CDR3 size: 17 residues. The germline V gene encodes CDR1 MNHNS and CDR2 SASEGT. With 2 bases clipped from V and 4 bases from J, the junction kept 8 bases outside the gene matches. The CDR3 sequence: CASSELKGTGFNEKLFF. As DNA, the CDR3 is TGTGCCAGCAGTGAATTAAAGGGGACAGGGTTTAATGAAAAACTGTTTTTT.